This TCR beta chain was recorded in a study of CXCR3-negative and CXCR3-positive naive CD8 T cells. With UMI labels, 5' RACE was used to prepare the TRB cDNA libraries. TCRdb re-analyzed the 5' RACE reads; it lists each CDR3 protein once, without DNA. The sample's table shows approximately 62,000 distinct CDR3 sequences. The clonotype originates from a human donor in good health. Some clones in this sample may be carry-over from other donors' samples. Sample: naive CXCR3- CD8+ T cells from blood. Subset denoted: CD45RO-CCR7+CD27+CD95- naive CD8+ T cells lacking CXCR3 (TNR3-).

The CDR3: CSAYSGTNSYEQYF. The J gene is TRBJ2-7, the V gene TRBV20-1; TCRdb's assignment of TRBD1 cannot be checked, as there is no DNA. The CDR3 contains 14 residues. Germline V gene sequence: CDR1 DFQATT, CDR2 SNEGSKA (reference sequence).